This entry lists 27 T cell receptor beta chains sequenced from one sample in a study of T cell repertoires in aging, cancer and after chemotherapy. Rearranged V-D-J TRB sequences were amplified with a mixed TRB-A/B primer pool. TCRdb independently ran MiXCR on the multiplex PCR reads; one entry per CDR3 protein. In the table there are thousands of distinct CDR3 sequences, 25% to 35% of which are singletons. TCR beta rearrangements were amplified from peripheral blood genomic DNA. Sequenced material: blood. The source is a human donor with a blood cancer. The donor label of this sample is uncertain.

This clonotype was seen only a few times. V gene TRBV30 combines with J gene TRBJ1-5, with D tentatively TRBD1 (6 bases). This CDR3 is 15 amino acids long. Germline CDR1 GTSNPN, CDR2 SVGIG (reference sequence). Trimming shortened V by 3 bases and J by 3 bases, and 15 bases separated the two germline ends. In DNA form, the CDR3 reads TGTGCCTGGAGGGGGGGGCAGGGCCTCAATCAGCCCCAGCATTTT. Its translation is CAWRGGQGLNQPQHF.

This clonotype turned up a few times. This chain connects TRBV14 to TRBJ2-1; 8 bases are a match to TRBD2. This CDR3 has 17 residues. J gave up 6 bases and V 0 bases, and 10 bases lay outside the gene matches. Germline V gives CDR1 SGHDN, CDR2 FVKESK. For the CDR3, the DNA is TGTGCCAGCAGCCAAGATCGCAGGTGGACTAGCTCCAATGAGCAGTTCTTC. This sequence encodes CASSQDRRWTSSNEQFF.

This clonotype was observed a handful of times. The chain uses TRBV6-5 and TRBJ1-5, with no clear D. This CDR3 region has 15 residues. The germline V gene has CDR1 MNHEY and CDR2 SVGAGI. Trimming removed 6 bases from V and 6 bases from J, with 18 bases in between. CDR3 in DNA: TGTGCCAGCAGCTACCAGAATCAGGCAGGTCAGCCCCAGCATTTT. As protein: CASSYQNQAGQPQHF.

V is TRBV7-6 and J is TRBJ2-7; D possibly matches TRBD1 or TRBD2 (5 bases each). Per germline, CDR1 SGHVS and CDR2 FNYEAQ. V dropped 3 bases and J dropped 2 bases, with 17 bases sitting between them. CDR3 length: 16 amino acids. CDR3 residues: CASSLQGRRGTYEQYF. CDR3 DNA: TGTGCCAGCAGCTTGCAGGGACGACGAGGGACCTACGAGCAGTACTTC.

V usage is TRBV30 and J usage is TRBJ1-3, with TRBD1 matching 8 bases. V lost 5 bases and J lost 0; bases outside the gene matches: 6. The CDR3 has 15 amino acids. In germline, CDR1 is GTSNPN, CDR2 SVGIG (reference sequence). The CDR3 here is CAWGTGVFSGNTIYF. DNA for the CDR3: TGTGCCTGGGGGACAGGCGTATTCTCTGGAAACACCATATATTTT.

This rearrangement joins TRBV6-4 to TRBJ2-1; D not certain. The germline V gene has CDR1 MRHNA and CDR2 SNTAGT. The CDR3 loop spans 13 amino acids. V was clipped by 3 bases and J by 3 bases, with 6 bases between them. The CDR3 loop is CASSETDYNEQFF. CDR3 DNA: TGTGCCAGCAGTGAAACCGACTACAATGAGCAGTTCTTC.

This clonotype was counted ten times or more. The chain links TRBV18 to TRBJ2-2; the D call may be TRBD1 or TRBD2 (5 bases each). Per germline, CDR1 KGHSH and CDR2 LQKENI. This CDR3 region has 15 residues. Trimming took off 1 base at V and 3 bases at J, with 9 bases between the two ends. CDR3 in amino acids: CASSPQGTDTGELFF. The CDR3 nucleotides are TGTGCCAGCTCACCACAGGGGACCGACACCGGGGAGCTGTTTTTT.

The chain couples TRBV27 to TRBJ1-1; D is perhaps TRBD1 (5 bases). Trimming cost V 5 bases and J 0 bases, with 13 bases left between them. Germline CDR1 is MNHEY and CDR2 is SMNVEV (reference sequence). This CDR3 has 15 amino acids. CDR3 region: CASSLGGVLNTEAFF. CDR3 in DNA: TGTGCCAGCAGTCTGGGGGGGGTACTGAACACTGAAGCTTTCTTT.

The genes are TRBV11-2 and TRBJ2-3; TRBD1 agrees at 8 bases. From germline, CDR1 is SGHAT and CDR2 FQNNGV. V gave up 1 base and J gave up 7 bases; unmatched junction bases: 4. The CDR3 loop spans 14 amino acids. In nucleotides, the CDR3 is TGTGCCAGCAGCTTAGCAGGGGGCTCAAATACGCAGTATTTT. Translated, it gives CASSLAGGSNTQYF.

This clonotype has just one count. A read error is possible here, since a much larger clone lies one base away. The rearrangement joins TRBV6-6 to TRBJ1-6; D perhaps matches TRBD1 (6 bases). The CDR3 consists of 15 residues. Germline CDR1 reads MNHNY; CDR2 reads SVGAGI (reference sequence). Between the trimmed V and J ends, which lost 4 bases and 9 bases, there was a span of 16 bases. Written as DNA, the CDR3 is TGTGCCAGCAGTTTGGAGGGACATGGGACTTCACCCCTCCACTTT. It specifies CASSLEGHGTSPLHF.

This clonotype was seen a few times. DNA of the CDR3: TGTGCCAGCAGCTCCTCCGGGGCCATTTTTTTCTACGAGCAGTACTTC. Translating gives CASSSSGAIFFYEQYF. The chain joins TRBV13 to TRBJ2-7; D may correspond to TRBD1 or TRBD2 (5 bases each). Germline loops: CDR1 PRHDT, CDR2 FYEKMQ (reference sequence). There are 16 residues in the CDR3. Between the trimmed V and J ends, which lost 4 bases and 3 bases, there was a span of 19 bases.

V gene TRBV6-5 combines with J gene TRBJ1-3; possibly TRBD1 for D (5 bases). The CDR3 spans 15 residues. Germline loops: CDR1 MNHEY, CDR2 SVGAGI. V was pared by 4 bases and J by 2 bases, with 12 bases between. CDR3 residues: CASSFSWGAGNTIYF. For the CDR3, the DNA is TGTGCCAGCAGTTTCTCCTGGGGGGCTGGAAACACCATATATTTT.

This sequence joins TRBV19 and TRBJ2-2, with 15 bases that match TRBD2. Losses at the gene ends were 5 bases for V and 5 bases for J; bases not matched to a gene: 18. CDR3 length: 21 amino acids. The germline V gene encodes CDR1 LNHDA and CDR2 SQIVND (reference sequence). The CDR3 reads CASSRAVPQRTSGGVTGELFF. Written as DNA, the CDR3 is TGTGCCAGTAGTCGGGCGGTACCTCAACGGACTAGCGGGGGGGTTACCGGGGAGCTGTTTTTT. The full variable domain, completed using reference TRBV19 and TRBJ2-2, is DGGITQSPKYLFRKEGQNVTLSCEQNLNHDAMYWYRQDPGQGLRLIYYSQIVNDFQKGDIAEGYSVSREKKESFPLTVTSAQKNPTAFYLCASSRAVPQRTSGGVTGELFFGEGSRLTVL.

The sample holds a few counts of this clonotype. V and J are TRBV6-5 and TRBJ1-2, with TRBD1 matching over 8 bases. The length of the CDR3 is 15 residues. Germline trimming cut 6 bases from V and 4 bases from J; bases unmatched to any gene: 10. Germline CDR1 and CDR2: MNHEY and SVGAGI. This CDR3 reads CASRPQGAQSYGYTF. CDR3 coding DNA: TGTGCCAGCAGACCCCAGGGGGCGCAAAGCTATGGCTACACCTTC.

In its sample, this clonotype was seen a few times. The V and J genes are TRBV12-3 or TRBV12-4 and TRBJ1-5, with TRBD1 identical over 8 bases. The CDR3 is 16 residues long. Trimming cost V 5 bases and J 2 bases; bases outside gene matches: 8. DNA for the CDR3: TGTGCCAGCAGTAGTGACAGGGGTCGTCGCAATCAGCCCCAGCATTTT. Its translation is CASSSDRGRRNQPQHF.

J is TRBJ1-2 and V is TRBV19; 10 bases map to TRBD1. V lost 6 bases and J lost 5; bases outside the gene matches: 3. This CDR3 region has 13 residues. CDR1 and CDR2 (germline): LNHDA, SQIVND (reference sequence). The CDR3 region has the DNA TGTGCCAGTAGCCGGGACAGGGGATATGGCTACACCTTC. It yields the protein CASSRDRGYGYTF.

The V gene is TRBV15, the J gene TRBJ2-1; 11 nucleotides align to TRBD2. V lost 1 base to trimming and J lost 7 bases; unmatched junction nucleotides: 3. The CDR3 contains 15 residues. Germline values: CDR1 LNHNV, CDR2 YYDKDF (reference sequence). The CDR3 region is CATSRVAGGRNEQFF. The CDR3 coding sequence is TGTGCCACCAGCAGAGTAGCGGGGGGGCGGAATGAGCAGTTCTTC.

This rearrangement joins TRBV18 to TRBJ1-1, with D tentatively TRBD1 (5 bases). The length of the CDR3 is 13 residues. Trimming stripped 2 bases from V and 6 bases from J, with 10 bases between. The germline CDR1 and CDR2 sequences are KGHSH and LQKENI. The CDR3, as DNA: TGTGCCAGCTCACCAACGTCAGGGTCTGAAGCTTTCTTT. This encodes CASSPTSGSEAFF.

This clonotype was seen more than once but under ten times. The chain recombines TRBV12-3 or TRBV12-4 with TRBJ1-5; TRBD1 agrees at 7 bases. V lost 6 bases, J lost 3 bases, and 11 bases stayed unmatched. The CDR3 totals 16 residues. Here the CDR3 DNA reads TGTGCCAGCAGGCTGGGGACAGCCACCTCCAATCAGCCCCAGCATTTT. Translated: CASRLGTATSNQPQHF.

The chain couples TRBV27 to TRBJ2-1, with D possibly TRBD2 on 7 matching bases. Germline CDR1 reads MNHEY; CDR2 reads SMNVEV (reference sequence). The CDR3 covers 17 residues. V was trimmed by 2 bases and J by 7 bases, leaving 21 bases between them. The DNA for the CDR3 is TGTGCCAGCAGTTTAAAAGGGCTAGCGGCGGGGGCAAATGAGCAGTTCTTC. As protein: CASSLKGLAAGANEQFF.

This clonotype was found many times. The chain links TRBV18 to TRBJ2-5, with D hard to call. This CDR3 is built from 13 residues. V was shortened by 0 bases and J by 1 base, with 3 bases between the two germline ends. The germline V gene encodes CDR1 KGHSH and CDR2 LQKENI. As DNA, the CDR3 is TGTGCCAGCTCACCACCGGGCCAAGAGACCCAGTACTTC. The encoded protein is CASSPPGQETQYF.

By its share, this clonotype is medium-sized. The rearrangement joins TRBV5-6 to TRBJ2-7, with D unresolved. The CDR3 covers 14 residues. The V and J ends lost 2 bases and 2 bases respectively, with 11 bases between them. Germline values: CDR1 SGHDT, CDR2 YYEEEE. As DNA, the CDR3 is TGTGCCAGCAGCTTCTTGGGCGGCACCTACGAGCAGTACTTC. Protein product: CASSFLGGTYEQYF.

This clonotype was counted only a few times. This sequence joins TRBV30 and TRBJ1-1; unclear D gene. The V gene lost 2 bases and the J gene lost 7 bases, with 23 bases spanning the gap. Germline V gene lookup returns CDR1 GTSNPN and CDR2 SVGIG (reference sequence). CDR3 size: 16 residues. In nucleotides, the CDR3 is TGTGCCTGGAGTTTAACAACCCCAGTTGGCTCCTTTGAAGCTTTCTTT. Translated, it gives CAWSLTTPVGSFEAFF.

This chain joins TRBV30 and TRBJ2-2; D is unresolved. V lost 6 bases and J 5 bases, leaving 10 bases between the germline ends. The V gene's germline CDR1 is GTSNPN and CDR2 SVGIG (reference sequence). The CDR3 contains 12 residues. Here the CDR3 DNA reads TGTGCCTGCCGCCAGGATACCGGGGAGCTGTTTTTT. This sequence encodes CACRQDTGELFF.

V usage is TRBV7-2 and J usage is TRBJ1-1; D might be TRBD1 (5 bases). CDR1 is SGHTA and CDR2 is FQGNSA in the germline V gene. V was shortened by 5 bases and J by 9 bases, with 16 bases between the two germline ends. CDR3 length: 13 residues. The CDR3 here is CASSLSRGRQAFF. The DNA for the CDR3 is TGTGCCAGCAGCCTCAGTAGGGGCAGGCAAGCTTTCTTT.

V and J are TRBV24-1 and TRBJ1-5; D is perhaps TRBD1 (5 bases). V shed 5 bases and J shed 5 bases, with 9 bases lying between them. The length of the CDR3 is 13 residues. The germline V gene encodes CDR1 KGHDR and CDR2 SFDVKD. DNA of the CDR3: TGTGCCACCAGTGTCAGGGCCGATCAGCCCCAGCATTTT. This translates into CATSVRADQPQHF.

J is TRBJ2-7 and V is TRBV27; TRBD1 aligns across 7 bases. The CDR3 runs 15 residues. Germline values: CDR1 MNHEY, CDR2 SMNVEV (reference sequence). Losses at the gene ends were 7 bases for V and 3 bases for J; bases not matched to a gene: 12. The CDR3 reads CASTRTGTPVYEQYF. In DNA form, the CDR3 reads TGTGCCAGCACCCGGACAGGCACCCCCGTCTACGAGCAGTACTTC.